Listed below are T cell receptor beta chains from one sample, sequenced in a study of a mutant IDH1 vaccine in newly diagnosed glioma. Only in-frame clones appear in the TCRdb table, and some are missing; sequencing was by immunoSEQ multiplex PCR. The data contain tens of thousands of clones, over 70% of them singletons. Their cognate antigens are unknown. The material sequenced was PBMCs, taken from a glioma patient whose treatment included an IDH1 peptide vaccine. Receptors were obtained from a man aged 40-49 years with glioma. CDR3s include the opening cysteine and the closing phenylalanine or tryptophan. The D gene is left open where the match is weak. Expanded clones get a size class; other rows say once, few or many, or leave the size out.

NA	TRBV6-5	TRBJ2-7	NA	TGTGCCAGCAGTTACACCCCTGACGAGCAGTACTTC	CASSYTPDEQYF
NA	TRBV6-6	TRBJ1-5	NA	TGTGCCAGCAGGCCCGGACAGCACTATAGCAATCAGCCCCAGCATTTT	CASRPGQHYSNQPQHF
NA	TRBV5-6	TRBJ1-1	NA	TGTGCCAGCAGCTTGAAAGGGGTAGCTTTCTTT	CASSLKGVAFF
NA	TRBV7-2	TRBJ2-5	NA	TGTGCCAGCAGCTTAAACAGGGGGGGGGAGACCCAGTACTTC	CASSLNRGGETQYF
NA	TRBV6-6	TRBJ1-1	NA	TGTGCCAGCAGAACGGGGGACACGGCTTCCTCTGAAGCTTTCTTT	CASRTGDTASSEAFF
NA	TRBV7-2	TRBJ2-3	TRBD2	TGTGCCAGCAGCTTAGGGACTAGCGGGAGCTCTACGCAGTATTTT	CASSLGTSGSSTQYF
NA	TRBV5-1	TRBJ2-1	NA	TGCGCCAGCAGCTCTTCGGGACTCCAGGCCGTACTGTCCTACAATGAGCAGTTCTTC	CASSSSGLQAVLSYNEQFF
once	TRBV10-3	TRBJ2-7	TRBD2	TGTGCCATCAGTGTCAGCGGGAGTTCGTACGAGCAGTACTTC	CAISVSGSSYEQYF
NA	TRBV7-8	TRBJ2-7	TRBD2	TGTGCCAGCAGCTCTCTAGCGGGAGGTACCTACGAGCAGTACTTC	CASSSLAGGTYEQYF
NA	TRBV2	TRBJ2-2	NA	TGTGCCAGCAGTTCTCAGATAAAAAAGACCGGGGAGCTGTTTTTT	CASSSQIKKTGELFF
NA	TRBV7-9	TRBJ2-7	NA	TGTGCCAGCAGCTTAATGGGGGGCCGGAGCTCCTACGAGCAGTACTTC	CASSLMGGRSSYEQYF
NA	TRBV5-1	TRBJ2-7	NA	TGCGCCAGCAGCCCCGTTCCTACAGGGAGCTCCTACGAGCAGTACTTC	CASSPVPTGSSYEQYF
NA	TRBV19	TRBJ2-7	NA	TGTGCCAGTAGTATAGAGGCAGCCTACGAGCAGTACTTC	CASSIEAAYEQYF
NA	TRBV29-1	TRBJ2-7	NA	TGCAGCGTTGATGGTGCGGCAGGGTCCTACGAGCAGTACTTC	CSVDGAAGSYEQYF
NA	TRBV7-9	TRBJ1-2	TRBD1	TGTGCCAGCACACTGGACAGGGGTGGATATGGCTACACCTTC	CASTLDRGGYGYTF
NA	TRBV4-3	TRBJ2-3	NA	TGCGCCAGCAGCCAGATCGGCGTTAATACGCAGTATTTT	CASSQIGVNTQYF
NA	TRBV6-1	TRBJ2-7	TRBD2	TGTGCCAGCAGTCCCGGACTAGTTTTAGGCGAGCAGTACTTC	CASSPGLVLGEQYF
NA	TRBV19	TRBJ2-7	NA	TGTGCCAGTAGTATAGACACCGGGACCCGTTTAGCCGAGCAGTACTTC	CASSIDTGTRLAEQYF
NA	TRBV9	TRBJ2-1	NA	TGTGCCAGCAGGGCCCTGGGCGGTTCGGAGGGGGAGCAGTTCTTC	CASRALGGSEGEQFF
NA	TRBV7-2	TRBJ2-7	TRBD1	TGTGCCAGCAGCACCAGGGGGCTCTACGAGCAGTACTTC	CASSTRGLYEQYF
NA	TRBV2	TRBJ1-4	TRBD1	TGTGCCAGCAGCGGACAGGGCATTGAAAAACTGTTTTTT	CASSGQGIEKLFF
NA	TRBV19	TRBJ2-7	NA	TGTGCCAGTAGCCAGGGGGGAATGGGCTCCTACGAGCAGTACTTC	CASSQGGMGSYEQYF
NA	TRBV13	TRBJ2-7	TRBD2	TGTGCCAGCAGCTTGGTACTAGCGGGACATTTCTCCTACGAGCAGTACTTC	CASSLVLAGHFSYEQYF
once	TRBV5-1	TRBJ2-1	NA	TGCGCCAGCAGCAGGACATTGAACAATGAGCAGTTCTTC	CASSRTLNNEQFF
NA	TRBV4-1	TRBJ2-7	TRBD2	TGCGCCAGCAGCCCGACTAGCGGGAGTGGCGAGCAGTACTTC	CASSPTSGSGEQYF
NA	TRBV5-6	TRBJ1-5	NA	TGTGCCAGCAGCTTAAGGGAGGGTCAGCCCCAGCATTTT	CASSLREGQPQHF
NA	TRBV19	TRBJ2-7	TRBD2	TGTGCCAGTAGTTTAACTAGCGGGAGCTACGAGCAGTACTTC	CASSLTSGSYEQYF
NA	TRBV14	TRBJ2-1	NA	TGTGCCAGCAGCTGGACAGTGGGGGTACCTGACAATGAGCAGTTCTTC	CASSWTVGVPDNEQFF
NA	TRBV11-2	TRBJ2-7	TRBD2	TGTGCCAGCAGCCCCGGGACTAGCGGGAACTACGAGCAGTACTTC	CASSPGTSGNYEQYF
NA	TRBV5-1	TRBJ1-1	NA	TGCGCCAGCAGGGAGGGGGACGGGTACACTGAAGCTTTCTTT	CASREGDGYTEAFF
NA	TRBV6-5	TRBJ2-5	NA	TGTGCCAGCAGTTACGGTTCGGAGGGAACTTCGGAGACCCAGTACTTC	CASSYGSEGTSETQYF
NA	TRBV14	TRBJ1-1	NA	TGTGCCAGCAGCCTTCATAGGAACACTGAAGCTTTCTTT	CASSLHRNTEAFF
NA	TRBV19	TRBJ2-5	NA	TGTGCCAGTAGTCTTAAGCGAAACCAAGAGACCCAGTACTTC	CASSLKRNQETQYF
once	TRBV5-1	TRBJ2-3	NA	TGCGCCAGCAGCTCCTATAGACCTACCACAGATACGCAGTATTTT	CASSSYRPTTDTQYF
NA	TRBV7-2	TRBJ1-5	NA	TGTGCCAGCAGTTCCGGGCGGGGATATAGCAATCAGCCCCAGCATTTT	CASSSGRGYSNQPQHF
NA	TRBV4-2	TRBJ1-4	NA	TGTGCCAGCAGCCAGGCCGGTGGGGCTACTAATGAAAAACTGTTTTTT	CASSQAGGATNEKLFF
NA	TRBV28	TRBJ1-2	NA	TGTGCCAGCAGTATCAGACACAGAGATGGCTACACCTTC	CASSIRHRDGYTF
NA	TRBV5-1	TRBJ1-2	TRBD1	TGCGCCAGCAGCCCAGGGGGGAGCAAGTATGGCTACACCTTC	CASSPGGSKYGYTF
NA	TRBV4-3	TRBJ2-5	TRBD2	TGCGCCAGCAGCCAGGACCTCGGGGGGAGGGCCAGTGAGACCCAGTACTTC	CASSQDLGGRASETQYF
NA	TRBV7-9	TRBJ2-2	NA	TGTGCCAGCAGCGGGGTACAGGGCTCCGGGGAGCTGTTTTTT	CASSGVQGSGELFF